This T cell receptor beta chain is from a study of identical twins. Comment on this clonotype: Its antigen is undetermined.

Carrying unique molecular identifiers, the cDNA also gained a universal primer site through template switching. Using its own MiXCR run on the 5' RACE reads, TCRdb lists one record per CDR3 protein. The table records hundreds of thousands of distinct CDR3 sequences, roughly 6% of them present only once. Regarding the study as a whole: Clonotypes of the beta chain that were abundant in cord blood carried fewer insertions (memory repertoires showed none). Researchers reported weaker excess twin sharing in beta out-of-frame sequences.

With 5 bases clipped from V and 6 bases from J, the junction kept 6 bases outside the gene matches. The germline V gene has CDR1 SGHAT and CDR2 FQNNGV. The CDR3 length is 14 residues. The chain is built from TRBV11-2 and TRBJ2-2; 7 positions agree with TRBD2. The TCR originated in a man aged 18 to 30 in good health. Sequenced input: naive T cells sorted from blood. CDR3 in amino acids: CASSVSGAPGELFF. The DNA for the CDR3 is TGTGCCAGCAGCGTGAGCGGGGCCCCCGGGGAGCTGTTTTTT.